Included here is one T cell receptor beta chain sequence, with context. Its antigen specificity is not known. No per-base quality is available; no much larger clone lies one base away. The germline V gene provides CDR1 SGHTA and CDR2 FQGNSA. Relative to germline, V is 3 bases shorter and J is 7 bases shorter, with 10 bases between their ends. The CDR3, cysteine through phenylalanine, is 13 amino acids long. Kept here is only the CDR3 DNA, which spans 39 bases and is read in frame from base 1. The data are from a study of T cells in Graves' hyperthyroidism and ophthalmopathy (dated by TCRdb to the late 2010s). Describing the broader study: Peripheral blood samples were taken at initial diagnosis, before any treatment was given. Whether ophthalmopathy could be predicted prospectively was tested in an independent validation cohort made up of about 20 hyperthyroidism patients plus 17 patients who later progressed to ophthalmopathy. After blood sampling, hyperthyroidism patients were treated with methimazole at a starting dose of 30 mg daily, and ophthalmopathy patients were treated with high-dose intravenous methylprednisolone. To identify distinguishing TCR V-J signatures, a discovery cohort of around 100 patients was used, comprising 40 to 45 with Graves' ophthalmopathy and some 57 with stable Graves' hyperthyroidism. For training and testing, the roughly 97 patients in the discovery cohort were randomly divided in a 7:3 ratio. TCR Vbeta CDR3 sequencing of 135 peripheral blood samples (more than 40 ophthalmopathy, 75 or so hyperthyroidism and some 17 progressor patients) is reported in the paper. The study also compared thyroid tissue and blood T-cell repertoires from about six Graves' hyperthyroidism patients.

Stable Graves' hyperthyroidism was defined as the absence of progression to ophthalmopathy over 18 months of follow-up. Hyperthyroidism patients were newly diagnosed, had a disease duration of under 2 months, and were aged 18 to 65 years. The study excluded patients with uncontrolled infections, other autoimmune diseases, pregnancy or lactation. Diagnoses were based on clinical symptoms, serum thyroxine and TRAb, thyroid ultrasound and orbital computed tomography. PBMCs were isolated from more than 8 ml of fresh peripheral blood by Ficoll-Paque density gradient centrifugation. Trizol reagent was used to extract total RNA, and RNA quality was then checked on an Agilent 2100 Bioanalyzer. The TCR beta CDR3 regions were amplified from the RNA transcripts. For the first round of RT-PCR on the TCR CDR3, the HTBI primer set was used together with the Qiagen OneStep RT-PCR kit. The libraries were constructed in a second round of multiplex PCR and then size-selected and purified. Paired-end sequencing of the libraries was performed with 100 bp reads on an Illumina HiSeq2000. As for the original processing: Raw data were processed with SOAPnuke, discarding reads with adapters, uncalled bases, mean Phred below 15, or no exact constant-primer or identifier match. COPE v1.2.5 was used to merge high-quality paired reads, and clonotypes were defined as unique nucleotide sequences. Clonotypes were aligned to IMGT TRBV, TRBD and TRBJ reference segments using MiTCR v1.1. The analysis was restricted to V-J combinations with a frequency above 0.0001, which together covered just over 98% of the repertoires. A TCS score was defined as the ratio between F50 (clonal expansion) and ExV (chaos), using BLOSUM62-based TCRdist between CDR3 peptides within each V-J. Welch's t-statistics and random forest reduced around 550 V-J features to 10 to 15, which were used in a naive Bayes classifier (R e1071). The raw public data were reprocessed by TCRdb itself: fastp quality trimming at Q25, MiXCR clonotype calling, in-frame beta chains only. All rows with the same CDR3 protein become a single entry with the most common DNA and genes. V and J calls and clone size were set by TCRdb, not the authors. In all, the sample holds about 350,000 distinct CDR3 sequences, and approximately 13% of those were seen once. Just under 25% of the sample goes to the ten largest clones.

Findings and caveats that apply to the study as a whole: A model built on a 13 V-J signature distinguished ophthalmopathy from stable hyperthyroidism, reaching approximately 89% sensitivity and about 81% specificity in cross-validation and 80%/75% in testing. Sample size was not statistically predetermined, and investigators were not blinded to group allocation. In validation, the model predicted progression to ophthalmopathy a median of approximately 6.6 months before onset, with over 55% sensitivity and just under 75% specificity. Most expanded thyroid clonotypes (frequency above 0.001) were also found in blood, which suggests that blood repertoires may mirror thyroid immune responses.

This receptor chain uses TRBV7-2 and TRBJ1-5; 6 matching bases give a weak D call of TRBD1. Sample: blood. The source is a woman younger than 45 with Graves' hyperthyroidism. The DNA sequence follows: TGTGCCAGCAGCTTTGGGGGCTTGCAGCCCCAGCATTTT. Translated, it gives CASSFGGLQPQHF.